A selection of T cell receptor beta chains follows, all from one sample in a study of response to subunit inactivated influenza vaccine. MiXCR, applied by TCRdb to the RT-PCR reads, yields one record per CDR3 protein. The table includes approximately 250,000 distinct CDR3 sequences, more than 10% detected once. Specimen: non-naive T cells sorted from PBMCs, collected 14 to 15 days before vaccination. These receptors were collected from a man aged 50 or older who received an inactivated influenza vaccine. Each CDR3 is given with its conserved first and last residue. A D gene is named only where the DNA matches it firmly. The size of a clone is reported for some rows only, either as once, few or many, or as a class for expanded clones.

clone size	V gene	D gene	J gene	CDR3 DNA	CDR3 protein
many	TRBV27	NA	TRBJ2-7	TGTGCCAGCTTACCGGATCCGAGGCTAGGGGTGCACGAGCAGTACTTC	CASLPDPRLGVHEQYF
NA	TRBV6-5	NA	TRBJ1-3	TGTGCCAGCAGTTACCCCCGGGTCGGCGACTCTGGAAACACCATATATTTT	CASSYPRVGDSGNTIYF
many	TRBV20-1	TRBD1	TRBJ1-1	TGCAGTGCTCGCTGGGGACAGGACCCTGAAGCTTTCTTT	CSARWGQDPEAFF
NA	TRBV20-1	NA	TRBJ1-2	TGCAGTGCTCGGAGGCAGGACTATGGCTACACCTTC	CSARRQDYGYTF
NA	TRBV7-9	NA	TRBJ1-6	TGTGCCAGCAGCTTATGGACGGATAATTCACCCCTCCACTTT	CASSLWTDNSPLHF
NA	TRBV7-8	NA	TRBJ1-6	TGTGCCAGCAGCCCCAAGACAGAGTATAATTCACCCCTCCACTTT	CASSPKTEYNSPLHF
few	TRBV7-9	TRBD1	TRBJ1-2	TGTGCCAGCAGCCCTGGACAGGTCTATGGCTACACCTTC	CASSPGQVYGYTF
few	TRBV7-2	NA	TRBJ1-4	TGTGCCAGCAGCTCTCGGCCCACGGGCGCAACTAATGAAAAACTGTTTTTT	CASSSRPTGATNEKLFF
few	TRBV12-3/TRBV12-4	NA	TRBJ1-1	TGTGCCAGCAGTTCCGCCGTCCGGGACATCATGAACACTGAAGCTTTCTTT	CASSSAVRDIMNTEAFF
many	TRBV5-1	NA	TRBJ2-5	TGCGCCAGCAGTAGGTCCCCAGAGACCCAGTACTTC	CASSRSPETQYF
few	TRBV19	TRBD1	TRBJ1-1	TGTGCCAGTAGTATGGCAGGGGGCCTGAACACTGAAGCTTTCTTT	CASSMAGGLNTEAFF
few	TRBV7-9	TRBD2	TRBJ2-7	TGTGCCAGCAGTTTACTAGCGGGGTTTGCCTACGAGCAGTACTTC	CASSLLAGFAYEQYF
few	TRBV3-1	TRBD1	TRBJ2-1	TGTGCCAGCAGCCACTGGACAGGCAAGGGCGACAATGAGCAGTTCTTC	CASSHWTGKGDNEQFF
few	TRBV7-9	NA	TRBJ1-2	TGTGCCTCAGTTTTTTCCGATACTAACTATGGCTACACCTTC	CASVFSDTNYGYTF
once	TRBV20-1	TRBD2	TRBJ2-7	TGCAGTGCCGAAGGAAATAGCGGGAGCTACGAGCAGTACTTC	CSAEGNSGSYEQYF
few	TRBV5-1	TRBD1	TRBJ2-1	TGCGCCAGCAGCGGACTTACAGGGGATGAGCAGTTCTTC	CASSGLTGDEQFF
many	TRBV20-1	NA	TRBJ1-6	TGCAGTGCCCCAGCAGGGAGTAGTTCACCCCTCCACTTT	CSAPAGSSSPLHF
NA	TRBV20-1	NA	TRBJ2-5	TGCAGTGCTAGAGATACGCAGGGAGGGGGAGAGACCCAGTACTTC	CSARDTQGGGETQYF